This is a list of T cell receptor beta chains from one sample in a study of early T cells in non-severe SARS-CoV-2 infection. TCRdb independently ran MiXCR on the 5' RACE reads; one entry per CDR3 protein. The sample lists about 89,000 distinct CDR3 sequences, roughly 14% occurring once. Sequencing input: whole blood. These receptors were taken from an adult who was a healthcare worker with PCR-confirmed SARS-CoV-2 infection or an uninfected control (not recorded which). Each CDR3 is given with its conserved first and last residue. The D gene is left open where the match is weak. Only part of the rows carry a size: once, few, many, or a class if the clone is expanded.

j_gene | v_gene | d_gene | len | abundance | CDR3aa | CDR3nt
TRBJ1-4 | TRBV12-3/TRBV12-4 | - | 16 | - | CASAYADSAMDEKLFF | TGTGCCAGCGCTTACGCCGACAGTGCCATGGATGAAAAACTGTTTTTT
TRBJ2-3 | TRBV6-5 | TRBD1 | 13 | - | CASNPDRADTQYF | TGTGCCAGTAATCCGGACAGGGCGGATACGCAGTATTTT
TRBJ2-4 | TRBV25-1 | - | 19 | few | CASSEGFGGIGGSKNIQYF | TGTGCCAGCAGTGAGGGGTTCGGGGGCATCGGTGGGTCCAAAAACATTCAGTACTTC
TRBJ2-4 | TRBV25-1 | - | 13 | few | CASSEYVGGIQYF | TGTGCCAGCAGTGAATACGTGGGGGGAATTCAGTACTTC
TRBJ1-5 | TRBV7-2 | - | 15 | few | CVSSEGGWGDQPQHF | TGTGTCAGCAGCGAAGGGGGTTGGGGCGATCAGCCCCAGCATTTT
TRBJ1-2 | TRBV6-6 | TRBD1 | 16 | - | CASRTSGTGISSGYTF | TGTGCCAGCAGAACCTCCGGGACAGGGATTTCTTCTGGCTACACCTTC
TRBJ1-4 | TRBV7-6 | - | 16 | - | CASSLDGMGAGEKLFF | TGTGCCAGCAGCTTAGACGGAATGGGGGCTGGAGAAAAACTGTTTTTT
TRBJ1-2 | TRBV9 | - | 13 | - | CASSVGGAYGYTF | TGTGCCAGCAGCGTAGGAGGAGCCTATGGCTACACCTTC
TRBJ2-1 | TRBV20-1 | - | 13 | few | CSAHWGSRNEQFF | TGCAGTGCTCACTGGGGCTCCCGTAATGAGCAGTTCTTC
TRBJ2-1 | TRBV4-1 | TRBD2 | 16 | few | CASSPRSSGGYNEQFF | TGCGCCAGCAGCCCCCGTTCTAGCGGGGGTTACAATGAGCAGTTCTTC
TRBJ2-5 | TRBV20-1 | TRBD2 | 14 | - | CSARQIAGVETQYF | TGCAGTGCTAGACAAATAGCGGGGGTGGAGACCCAGTACTTC
TRBJ2-6 | TRBV14 | - | 17 | few | CASSKYREYPGANVLTF | TGTGCCAGCAGCAAGTACCGGGAATACCCTGGGGCCAACGTCCTGACTTTC
TRBJ2-1 | TRBV27 | - | 15 | few | CASSSPPGLNNEQFF | TGTGCCAGCAGTTCCCCCCCGGGACTCAACAATGAGCAGTTCTTC
TRBJ1-2 | TRBV20-1 | TRBD1 | 14 | - | CSARVTGAGYSYTF | TGCAGTGCTAGAGTTACAGGGGCGGGCTATAGCTACACCTTC
TRBJ2-5 | TRBV6-2/TRBV6-3 | - | 15 | few | CASSFGEMVQETQYF | TGTGCCAGCAGTTTTGGGGAAATGGTCCAAGAGACCCAGTACTTC
TRBJ2-2 | TRBV7-6 | TRBD1 | 14 | many | CASSITGGDGRLFF | TGTGCCAGCAGCATAACAGGGGGCGACGGACGGCTGTTTTTT
TRBJ2-5 | TRBV7-3 | - | 13 | - | CASSSTGSETQYF | TGTGCCAGCAGCTCTACAGGGTCGGAGACCCAGTACTTC
TRBJ1-1 | TRBV12-3/TRBV12-4 | - | 13 | - | CASSLIGDTEAFF | TGTGCCAGCAGTTTGATAGGGGACACTGAAGCTTTCTTT
TRBJ1-3 | TRBV7-6 | TRBD1 | 15 | once | CASSLDRGPGNTIYF | TGTGCCAGCAGCCTCGACAGGGGTCCTGGAAACACCATATATTTT
TRBJ2-3 | TRBV5-4 | TRBD2 | 15 | many | CASSLGGTRRDTQYF | TGTGCCAGCAGCTTGGGGGGGACTAGACGAGATACGCAGTATTTT
TRBJ1-5 | TRBV6-2/TRBV6-3 | TRBD1 | 14 | many | CASRGQGGNQPQHF | TGTGCCAGTAGGGGACAGGGCGGCAATCAGCCCCAGCATTTT
TRBJ2-5 | TRBV7-6 | TRBD1 | 15 | few | CASSIQGAQRETQYF | TGTGCCAGCAGCATACAGGGGGCTCAAAGGGAGACCCAGTACTTC
TRBJ1-1 | TRBV7-3 | - | 13 | many | CASSSPLTSEAFF | TGTGCCAGCAGCTCCCCCCTCACCTCTGAAGCTTTCTTT
TRBJ1-5 | TRBV6-2/TRBV6-3 | - | 14 | - | CASSYGHSNQPQHF | TGTGCCAGCAGTTACGGACATTCTAATCAGCCCCAGCATTTT
TRBJ1-3 | TRBV7-2 | - | 16 | few | CASSLGVRFSGNTIYF | TGTGCCAGCAGCTTAGGAGTCAGGTTCTCTGGAAACACCATATATTTT
TRBJ2-5 | TRBV9 | TRBD1 | 12 | - | CASSGDRGTQYF | TGTGCCAGCAGCGGAGACAGGGGGACCCAGTACTTC
TRBJ1-2 | TRBV30 | - | 12 | - | CAWSSGVRGYTF | TGTGCCTGGAGTTCAGGGGTACGAGGCTACACCTTC
TRBJ2-5 | TRBV11-2 | TRBD1 | 21 | - | CASTSMSSVPGQGGSQETQYF | TGTGCCAGCACGTCAATGTCCTCAGTCCCGGGACAGGGGGGCTCCCAAGAGACCCAGTACTTC
TRBJ2-1 | TRBV9 | TRBD2 | 17 | - | CASSASRTSGTYNEQFF | TGTGCCAGCAGCGCCTCCCGGACTAGCGGAACCTACAATGAGCAGTTCTTC
TRBJ1-5 | TRBV7-8 | - | 13 | few | CASSLGTIQPQHF | TGTGCCAGCAGCCTGGGGACAATACAGCCCCAGCATTTT
TRBJ2-2 | TRBV29-1 | - | 14 | few | CSVDVQGNTGELFF | TGCAGCGTTGACGTGCAGGGAAACACCGGGGAGCTGTTTTTT
TRBJ2-5 | TRBV9 | - | 11 | - | CASGGEETQYF | TGTGCCAGCGGCGGGGAAGAGACCCAGTACTTC
TRBJ1-6 | TRBV30 | - | 14 | - | CAWSSVGTKSPLHF | TGTGCCTGGAGTTCGGTTGGAACGAAATCACCCCTCCACTTT
TRBJ2-1 | TRBV29-1 | - | 16 | - | CSVLTTGGSSYNEQFF | TGCAGCGTGTTAACGACAGGAGGGAGCTCCTACAATGAGCAGTTCTTC
TRBJ2-3 | TRBV20-1 | - | 13 | - | CSLKMTSTDTQYF | TGCAGTCTGAAGATGACTAGCACAGATACGCAGTATTTT
TRBJ1-2 | TRBV11-2 | - | 15 | - | CASSLDLSARNGYTF | TGTGCCAGCAGCTTAGATCTTTCCGCGAGGAATGGCTACACCTTC
TRBJ2-5 | TRBV10-1 | - | 13 | - | CASSDYPMETQYF | TGCGCCAGCAGTGACTATCCGATGGAGACCCAGTACTTC
TRBJ1-4 | TRBV5-4 | - | 14 | few | CASATKGTNEKLFF | TGTGCCAGCGCTACAAAAGGAACTAATGAAAAACTGTTTTTT
TRBJ2-5 | TRBV15 | TRBD1 | 17 | many | CATSRRRGQGGEETQYF | TGTGCCACCAGCAGACGGCGAGGACAGGGCGGAGAAGAGACCCAGTACTTC
TRBJ2-1 | TRBV10-2 | TRBD2 | 15 | - | CATNTGTSGSNEQFF | TGCGCCACCAACACCGGGACTAGCGGTAGCAATGAGCAGTTCTTC
TRBJ2-1 | TRBV10-3 | - | 12 | few | CAISQERGWQFF | TGTGCCATCAGCCAAGAGCGTGGGTGGCAGTTCTTC
TRBJ1-2 | TRBV2 | TRBD1 | 12 | - | CASSYTGEGYTF | TGTGCCAGCAGTTATACAGGGGAAGGCTACACCTTC
TRBJ2-2 | TRBV12-3/TRBV12-4 | TRBD2 | 18 | many | CASSLWVAGVENTGELFF | TGTGCCAGCAGTTTATGGGTAGCGGGGGTCGAAAACACCGGGGAGCTGTTTTTT
TRBJ2-5 | TRBV2 | - | 12 | - | CASRRDSKTQYF | TGTGCCAGCAGACGGGACTCGAAGACCCAGTACTTC
TRBJ1-1 | TRBV10-2 | - | 15 | many | CASSEYEGMNTEAFF | TGCGCCAGCAGTGAGTACGAAGGAATGAACACTGAAGCTTTCTTT
TRBJ2-5 | TRBV7-9 | TRBD2 | 16 | - | CASSPIRGTRAETQYF | TGTGCCAGCAGCCCGATACGTGGGACTAGGGCAGAGACCCAGTACTTC
TRBJ1-5 | TRBV28 | - | 14 | many | CASSLRGSNQPQHF | TGTGCCAGCAGTCTTAGGGGGAGCAATCAGCCCCAGCATTTT
TRBJ1-2 | TRBV29-1 | - | 13 | few | CSVRGPLSQGYTF | TGCAGCGTTCGAGGACCCCTATCCCAGGGCTACACCTTC
TRBJ2-3 | TRBV5-6 | - | 15 | few | CASTAVGPSTDTQYF | TGTGCCAGCACCGCCGTGGGCCCCAGCACAGATACGCAGTATTTT
TRBJ2-1 | TRBV30 | - | 14 | few | CAWSGQGMYNEQFF | TGTGCCTGGAGTGGGCAGGGGATGTACAATGAGCAGTTCTTC
TRBJ2-2 | TRBV18 | - | 15 | - | CASSPGLGNTGELFF | TGTGCCAGCTCACCAGGGCTAGGGAACACCGGGGAGCTGTTTTTT
TRBJ1-5 | TRBV20-1 | TRBD1 | 17 | - | CSARDSSPGTGSQPQHF | TGCAGTGCTAGAGATTCCTCCCCCGGGACAGGGAGTCAGCCCCAGCATTTT
TRBJ2-3 | TRBV12-5 | - | 16 | - | CASGLFTTASTDTQYF | TGTGCTAGTGGTTTGTTCACGACCGCTAGCACAGATACGCAGTATTTT
TRBJ1-6 | TRBV11-1 | - | 14 | - | CASSRISYNSPLHF | TGTGCCAGCAGTCGTATCTCCTATAATTCACCCCTCCACTTT
TRBJ2-5 | TRBV29-1 | - | 11 | - | CSVKVQETQYF | TGCAGCGTCAAGGTCCAAGAGACCCAGTACTTC
TRBJ2-1 | TRBV5-4 | TRBD2 | 19 | - | CASSLVGTSGGELYNEQFF | TGTGCCAGCAGCTTGGTTGGGACTAGCGGGGGGGAATTATACAATGAGCAGTTCTTC
TRBJ1-5 | TRBV7-2 | - | 14 | few | CASSLGGVGGIQHF | TGTGCCAGCAGCCTAGGTGGGGTTGGGGGAATCCAGCATTTT
TRBJ1-6 | TRBV5-1 | TRBD1 | 14 | - | CASSLTGGQSPLHF | TGCGCCAGCAGCTTGACAGGGGGCCAATCACCCCTCCACTTT
TRBJ1-4 | TRBV20-1 | - | 14 | many | CSAMAGPSNEKLFF | TGCAGTGCTATGGCGGGGCCTTCTAATGAAAAACTGTTTTTT
TRBJ2-3 | TRBV7-2 | TRBD2 | 16 | many | CASSFTSGGYTDTQYF | TGTGCCAGCAGCTTCACTAGCGGGGGTTACACAGATACGCAGTATTTT